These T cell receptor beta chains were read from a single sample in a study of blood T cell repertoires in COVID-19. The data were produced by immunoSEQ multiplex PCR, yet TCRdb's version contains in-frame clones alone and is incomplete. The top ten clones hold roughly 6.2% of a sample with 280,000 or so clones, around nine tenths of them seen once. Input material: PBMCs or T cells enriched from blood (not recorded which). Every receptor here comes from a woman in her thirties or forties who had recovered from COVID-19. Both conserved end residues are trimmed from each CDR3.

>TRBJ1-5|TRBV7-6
ASSLDRGQPQH
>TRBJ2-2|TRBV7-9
ASSRRTSGTNTGELF
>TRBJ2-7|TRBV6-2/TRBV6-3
ASSRPRLEMNYEQY
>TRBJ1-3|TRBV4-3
ASSRKTSGNTIY
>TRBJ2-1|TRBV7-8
ASSLLSSGSYNEQF
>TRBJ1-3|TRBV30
AWSVSGLNTIY
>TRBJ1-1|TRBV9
ASSVSGTGNTEAF
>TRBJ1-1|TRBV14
ASSQLPTGKNTEAF
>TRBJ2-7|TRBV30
AWSVISSATGSSYEQY
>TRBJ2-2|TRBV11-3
ASSLGRTTGELF
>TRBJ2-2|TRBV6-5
ASSRRQINTGELF
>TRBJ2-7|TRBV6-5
ASSPTGTGIHEQY
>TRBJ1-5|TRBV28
ASSSRTGGNQPQH
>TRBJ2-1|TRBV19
ASTGLARNNEQF
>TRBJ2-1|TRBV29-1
SVYWREQTEF
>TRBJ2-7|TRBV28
ASSIQAYEQY
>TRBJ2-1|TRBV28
ASSGGTSGPNEQF
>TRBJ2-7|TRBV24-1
ATSAPGPGTAYEQY
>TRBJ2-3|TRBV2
ASSERVMRADTQY
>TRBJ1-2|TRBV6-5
ASSYVRTGGYT
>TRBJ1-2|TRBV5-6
ASTASDRGYHYGYT
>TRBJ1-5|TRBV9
ASSVRQLNQPQH
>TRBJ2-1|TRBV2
ASSEALAGGKEQF
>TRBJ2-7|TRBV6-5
ASSYSGQGIYEQY
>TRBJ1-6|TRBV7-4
ASSLTCTGSPLH
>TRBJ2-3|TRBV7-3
ASSLTRPDTQY
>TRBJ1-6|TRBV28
ASSYDRAGSPLH
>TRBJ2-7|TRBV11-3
ASTPVHEQY
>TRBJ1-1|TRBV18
ASSPEGTANTEAF
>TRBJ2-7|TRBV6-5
ASSYGTNYEQY
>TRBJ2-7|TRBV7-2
ASSSMDEQY